This T cell receptor beta chain was captured by sequencing in a study of response to subunit inactivated influenza vaccine. Points on this clonotype: Its antigen is not identified.

Points from the study as a whole: It was the authors' suggestion that each seasonal influenza vaccination recruits few new T cells.

TCRdb fed the RT-PCR reads into MiXCR, producing one record per CDR3 protein. The sample carries approximately 520,000 distinct CDR3 sequences, about 17% recorded once. CDR3 length: 15 amino acids. Germline loops: CDR1 SGHNT, CDR2 YYREEE (reference sequence). V lost 4 bases, J lost 5 bases, and 8 bases stayed unmatched. This specimen was CD4+ T cells sorted from PBMCs, taken around 25 months after vaccination. The sequence was collected from a man between 45 and 75 years old who received an inactivated influenza vaccine. The gene calls are TRBV5-4 and TRBJ2-5, with 10 bases identical to TRBD1. CDR3 bases: TGTGCCAGCAGCCAGGACAGGGGGGCGGAGGAGACCCAGTACTTC. Its translation is CASSQDRGAEETQYF.